This TCR beta chain was observed in a study of cytomegalovirus exposure and HLA in healthy donors. Study conclusions and caveats: Follow-up analysis later connected one missense variant in DCLRE1C with trimming of TCR beta V- and J-genes. TCR beta V segments were, for the most part, productive about 87% or about 30% of the time in an earlier analysis. Immune exposure information available was restricted to CMV serostatus.

PCR involved 60 Vbeta and 13 Jbeta primers. The protocol was immunoSEQ multiplex PCR, while the TCRdb copy is restricted to in-frame clones and leaves out a portion. The sample consists of fewer than 150,000 clones, 70% to 85% of them appearing once. About this clone itself: No antigen is known for it.

Unmatched junction bases numbered 5, after V lost 3 bases and J lost 4 bases. This CDR3 is built from 14 residues. Per the germline V gene, CDR1 is LNHDA and CDR2 is SQIVND (reference sequence). The chain uses TRBV19 and TRBJ1-1; 7 nucleotides line up with TRBD1. This TCR came from a woman aged 18-29 years in good health and CMV-seronegative. Sequenced material: PBMCs. CDR3 region: CASSIIPGGTEAFF. The CDR3 region has the DNA TGTGCCAGTAGTATTATCCCAGGGGGCACTGAAGCTTTCTTT.